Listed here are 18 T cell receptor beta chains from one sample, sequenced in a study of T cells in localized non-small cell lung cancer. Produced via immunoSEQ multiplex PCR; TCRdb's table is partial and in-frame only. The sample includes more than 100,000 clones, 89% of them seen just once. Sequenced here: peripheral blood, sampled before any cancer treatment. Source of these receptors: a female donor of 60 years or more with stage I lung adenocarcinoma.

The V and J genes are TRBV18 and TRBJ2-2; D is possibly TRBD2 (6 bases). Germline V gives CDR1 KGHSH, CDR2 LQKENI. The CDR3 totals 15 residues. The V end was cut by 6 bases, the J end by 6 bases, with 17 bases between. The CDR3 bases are TGTGCCAGCTCGTCTCACGGCGGGGTCCCCGGGGAGCTGTTTTTT. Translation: CASSSHGGVPGELFF.

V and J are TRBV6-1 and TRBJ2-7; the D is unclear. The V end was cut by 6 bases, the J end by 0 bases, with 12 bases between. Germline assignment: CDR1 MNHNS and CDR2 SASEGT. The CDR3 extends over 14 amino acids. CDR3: CASSPTASSYEQYF. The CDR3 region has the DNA TGTGCCAGCAGCCCAACAGCTAGCTCCTACGAGCAGTACTTC.

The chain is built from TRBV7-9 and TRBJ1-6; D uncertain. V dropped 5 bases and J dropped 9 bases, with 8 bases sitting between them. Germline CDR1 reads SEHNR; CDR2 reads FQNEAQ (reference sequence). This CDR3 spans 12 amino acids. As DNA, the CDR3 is TGTGCCAGCAGCCTAGGTGGTTCACCCCTCCACTTT. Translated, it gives CASSLGGSPLHF.

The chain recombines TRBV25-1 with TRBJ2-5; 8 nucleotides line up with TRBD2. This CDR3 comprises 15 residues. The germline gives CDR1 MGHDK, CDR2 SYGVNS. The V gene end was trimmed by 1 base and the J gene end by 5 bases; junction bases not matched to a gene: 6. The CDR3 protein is CASSESRGGVETQYF. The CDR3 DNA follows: TGTGCCAGCAGTGAATCCCGGGGGGGCGTGGAGACCCAGTACTTC.

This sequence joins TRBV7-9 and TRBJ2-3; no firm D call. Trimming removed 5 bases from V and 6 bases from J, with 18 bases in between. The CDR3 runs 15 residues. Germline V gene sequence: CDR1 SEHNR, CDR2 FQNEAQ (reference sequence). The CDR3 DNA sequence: TGTGCCAGCAGCCTAGGGCGGTCCGAAGCGGATACGCAGTATTTT. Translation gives CASSLGRSEADTQYF. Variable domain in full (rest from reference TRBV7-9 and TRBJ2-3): DTGVSQNPRHKITKRGQNVTFRCDPISEHNRLYWYRQTLGQGPEFLTYFQNEAQLEKSRLLSDRFSAERPKGSFSTLEIQRTEQGDSAMYLCASSLGRSEADTQYFGPGTRLTVL.

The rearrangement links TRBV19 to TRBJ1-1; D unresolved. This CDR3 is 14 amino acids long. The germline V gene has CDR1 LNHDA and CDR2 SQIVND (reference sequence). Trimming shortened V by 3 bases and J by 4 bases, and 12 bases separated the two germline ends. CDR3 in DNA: TGTGCCAGTAGTATTGCGGTTTTGGGCACTGAAGCTTTCTTT. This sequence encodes CASSIAVLGTEAFF.

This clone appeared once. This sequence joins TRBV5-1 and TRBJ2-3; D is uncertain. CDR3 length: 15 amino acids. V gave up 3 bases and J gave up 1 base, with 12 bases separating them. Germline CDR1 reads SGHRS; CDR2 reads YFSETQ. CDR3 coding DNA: TGCGCCAGCAGCTCGTCTATCAGAGGCACAGATACGCAGTATTTT. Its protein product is CASSSSIRGTDTQYF.

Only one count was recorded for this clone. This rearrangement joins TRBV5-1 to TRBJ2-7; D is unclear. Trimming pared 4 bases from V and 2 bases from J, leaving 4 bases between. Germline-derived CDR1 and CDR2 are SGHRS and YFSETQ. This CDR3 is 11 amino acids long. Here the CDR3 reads CASSRTYEQYF. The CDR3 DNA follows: TGCGCCAGCAGCAGAACCTACGAGCAGTACTTC.

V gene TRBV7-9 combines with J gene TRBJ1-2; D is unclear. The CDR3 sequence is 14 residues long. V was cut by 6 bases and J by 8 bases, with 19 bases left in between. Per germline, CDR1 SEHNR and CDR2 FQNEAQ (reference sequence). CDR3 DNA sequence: TGTGCCAGCAGTTTGAAGGCCGGGGTCGGCGGCTACACCTTC. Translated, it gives CASSLKAGVGGYTF.

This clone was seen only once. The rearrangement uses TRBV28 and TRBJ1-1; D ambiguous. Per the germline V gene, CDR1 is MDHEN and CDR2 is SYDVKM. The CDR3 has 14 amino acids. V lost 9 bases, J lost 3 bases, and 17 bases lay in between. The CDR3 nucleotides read TGTGCCAGTCTGGGTCCAGCGGGATACACTGAAGCTTTCTTT. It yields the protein CASLGPAGYTEAFF.

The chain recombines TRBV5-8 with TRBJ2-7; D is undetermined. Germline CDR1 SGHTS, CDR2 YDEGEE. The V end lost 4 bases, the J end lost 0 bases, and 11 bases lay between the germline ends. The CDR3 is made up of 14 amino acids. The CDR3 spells CASSQDTASYEQYF. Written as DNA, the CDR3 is TGTGCCAGCAGCCAAGATACAGCCTCCTACGAGCAGTACTTC. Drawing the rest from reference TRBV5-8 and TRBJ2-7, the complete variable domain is EAGVTQSPTHLIKTRGQQATLRCSPISGHTSVYWYQQALGLGLQFLLWYDEGEERNRGNFPPRFSGRQFPNYSSELNVNALELEDSALYLCASSQDTASYEQYFGPGTRLTVT.

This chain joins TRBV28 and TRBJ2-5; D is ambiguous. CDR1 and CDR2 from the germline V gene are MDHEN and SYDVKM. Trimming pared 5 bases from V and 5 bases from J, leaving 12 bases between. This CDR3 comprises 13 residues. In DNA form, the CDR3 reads TGTGCCAGCAGTCCGCAGAGTTGGGAGACCCAGTACTTC. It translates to CASSPQSWETQYF.

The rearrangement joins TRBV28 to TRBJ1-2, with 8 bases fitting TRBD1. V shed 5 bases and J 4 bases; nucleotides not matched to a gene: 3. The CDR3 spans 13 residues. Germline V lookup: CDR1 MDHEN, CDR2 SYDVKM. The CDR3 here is CASSITGGYGYTF. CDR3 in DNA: TGTGCCAGCAGTATAACAGGGGGCTATGGCTACACCTTC.

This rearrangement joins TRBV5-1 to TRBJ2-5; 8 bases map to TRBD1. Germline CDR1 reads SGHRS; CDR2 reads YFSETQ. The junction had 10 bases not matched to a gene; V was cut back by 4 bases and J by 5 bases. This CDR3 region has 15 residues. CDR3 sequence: CASSGPGQGGETQYF. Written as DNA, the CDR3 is TGCGCCAGCAGCGGTCCCGGACAGGGAGGCGAGACCCAGTACTTC.

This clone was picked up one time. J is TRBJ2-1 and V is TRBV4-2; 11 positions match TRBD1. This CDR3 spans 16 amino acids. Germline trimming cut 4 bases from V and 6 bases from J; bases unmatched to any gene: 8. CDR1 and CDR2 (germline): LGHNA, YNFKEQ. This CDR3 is CASSRWTGGEGNEQFF. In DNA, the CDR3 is TGTGCCAGCAGCCGGTGGACAGGGGGCGAGGGCAATGAGCAGTTCTTC.

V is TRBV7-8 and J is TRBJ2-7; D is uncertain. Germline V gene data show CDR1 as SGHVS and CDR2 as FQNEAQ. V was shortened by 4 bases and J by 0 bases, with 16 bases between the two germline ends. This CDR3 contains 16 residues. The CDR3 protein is CASSSGPDASSYEQYF. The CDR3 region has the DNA TGTGCCAGCAGCTCTGGACCGGACGCCAGCTCCTACGAGCAGTACTTC. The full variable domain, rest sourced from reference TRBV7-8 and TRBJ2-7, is GAGVSQSPRYKVAKRGQDVALRCDPISGHVSLFWYQQALGQGPEFLTYFQNEAQLDKSGLPSDRFFAERPEGSVSTLKIQRTQQEDSAVYLCASSSGPDASSYEQYFGPGTRLTVT.

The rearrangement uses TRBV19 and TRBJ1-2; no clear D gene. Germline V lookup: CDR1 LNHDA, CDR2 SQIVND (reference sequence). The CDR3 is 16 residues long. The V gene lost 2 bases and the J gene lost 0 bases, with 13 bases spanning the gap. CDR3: CASSILSSGANYGYTF. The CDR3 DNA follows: TGTGCCAGTAGTATACTTTCTTCGGGAGCTAACTATGGCTACACCTTC.

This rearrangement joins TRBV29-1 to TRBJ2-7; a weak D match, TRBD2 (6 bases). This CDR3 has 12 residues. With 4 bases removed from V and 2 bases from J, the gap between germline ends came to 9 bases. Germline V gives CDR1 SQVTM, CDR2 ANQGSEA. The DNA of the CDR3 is TGCAGCGTTGGGAGGGATCCCTACGAGCAGTACTTC. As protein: CSVGRDPYEQYF.